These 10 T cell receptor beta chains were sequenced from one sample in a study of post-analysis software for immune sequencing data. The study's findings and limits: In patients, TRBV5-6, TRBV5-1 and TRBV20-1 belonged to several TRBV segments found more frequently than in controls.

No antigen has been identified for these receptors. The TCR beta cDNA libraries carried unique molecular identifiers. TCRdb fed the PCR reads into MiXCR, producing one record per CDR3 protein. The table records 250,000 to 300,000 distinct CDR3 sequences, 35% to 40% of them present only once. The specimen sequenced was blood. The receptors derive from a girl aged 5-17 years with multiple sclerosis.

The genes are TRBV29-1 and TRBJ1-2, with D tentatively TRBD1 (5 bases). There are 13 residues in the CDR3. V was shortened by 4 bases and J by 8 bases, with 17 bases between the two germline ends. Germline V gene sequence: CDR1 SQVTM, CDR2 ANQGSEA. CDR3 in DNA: TGCAGCGTTGCAATACAGGTAGACGCGGGCTACACCTTC. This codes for CSVAIQVDAGYTF.

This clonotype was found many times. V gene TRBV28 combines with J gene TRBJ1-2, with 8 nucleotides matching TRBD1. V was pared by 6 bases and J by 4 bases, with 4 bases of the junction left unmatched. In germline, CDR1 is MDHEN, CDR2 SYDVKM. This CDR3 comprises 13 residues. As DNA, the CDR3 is TGTGCCAGCAGCCAACAGGGGGGCTATGGCTACACCTTC. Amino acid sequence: CASSQQGGYGYTF.

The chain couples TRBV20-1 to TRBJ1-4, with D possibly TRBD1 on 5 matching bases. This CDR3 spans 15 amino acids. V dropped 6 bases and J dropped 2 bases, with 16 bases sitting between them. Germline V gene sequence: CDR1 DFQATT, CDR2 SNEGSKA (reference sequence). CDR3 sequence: CSATHRRSTNEKLFF. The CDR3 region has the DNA TGCAGTGCAACTCACAGGCGGTCGACTAATGAAAAACTGTTTTTT.

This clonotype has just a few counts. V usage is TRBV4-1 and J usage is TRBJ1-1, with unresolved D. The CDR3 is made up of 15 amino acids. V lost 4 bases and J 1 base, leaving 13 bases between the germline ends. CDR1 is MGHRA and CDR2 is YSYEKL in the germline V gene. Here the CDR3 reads CASSPDGQSNTEAFF. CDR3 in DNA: TGCGCCAGCAGCCCCGATGGGCAGTCGAACACTGAAGCTTTCTTT.

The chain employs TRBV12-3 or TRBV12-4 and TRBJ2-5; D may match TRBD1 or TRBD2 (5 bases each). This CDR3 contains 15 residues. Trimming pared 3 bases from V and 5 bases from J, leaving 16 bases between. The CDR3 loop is CASSFSVGRGETQYF. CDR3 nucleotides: TGTGCCAGCAGTTTTTCTGTGGGGCGAGGGGAGACCCAGTACTTC.

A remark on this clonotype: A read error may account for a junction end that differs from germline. In DNA, the CDR3 is TGCGCCAGCAGCTTTAGCGGGACCTCCTACAGTGAGCAGTTCTTC. This codes for CASSFSGTSYSEQFF. This chain joins TRBV5-1 and TRBJ2-1; 8 bases are shared with TRBD2. Looked up from germline, CDR1 is SGHRS and CDR2 is YFSETQ. The CDR3 is 15 residues long.

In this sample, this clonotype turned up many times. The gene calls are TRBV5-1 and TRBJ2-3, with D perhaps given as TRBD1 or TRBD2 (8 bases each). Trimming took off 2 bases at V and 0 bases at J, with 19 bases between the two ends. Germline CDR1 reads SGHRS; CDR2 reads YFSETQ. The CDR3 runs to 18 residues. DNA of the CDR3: TGCGCCAGCAGCTTCAGGGGGCGGACTAGCACTAGCACAGATACGCAGTATTTT. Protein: CASSFRGRTSTSTDTQYF. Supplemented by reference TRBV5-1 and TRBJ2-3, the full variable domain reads KAGVTQTPRYLIKTRGQQVTLSCSPISGHRSVSWYQQTPGQGLQFLFEYFSETQRNKGNFPGRFSGRQFSNSRSEMNVSTLELGDSALYLCASSFRGRTSTSTDTQYFGPGTRLTVL.

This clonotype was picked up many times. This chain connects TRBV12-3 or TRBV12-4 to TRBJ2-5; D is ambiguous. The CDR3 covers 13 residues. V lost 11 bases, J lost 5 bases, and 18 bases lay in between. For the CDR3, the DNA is TGTGCCTCCAGTAATTACGGAGCGGAGACCCAGTACTTC. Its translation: CASSNYGAETQYF.

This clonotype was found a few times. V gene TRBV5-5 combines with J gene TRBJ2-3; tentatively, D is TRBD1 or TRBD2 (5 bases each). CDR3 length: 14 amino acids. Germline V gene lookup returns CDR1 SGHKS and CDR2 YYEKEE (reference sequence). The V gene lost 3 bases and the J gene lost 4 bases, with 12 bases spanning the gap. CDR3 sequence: CASSWGDSSDTQYF. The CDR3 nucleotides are TGTGCCAGCAGCTGGGGAGACAGCTCAGATACGCAGTATTTT.

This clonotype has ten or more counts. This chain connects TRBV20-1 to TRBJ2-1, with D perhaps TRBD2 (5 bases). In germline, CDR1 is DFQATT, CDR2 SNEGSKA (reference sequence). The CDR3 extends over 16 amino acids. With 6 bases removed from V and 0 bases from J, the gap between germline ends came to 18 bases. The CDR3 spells CSARLLSAASYNEQFF. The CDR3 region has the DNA TGCAGTGCGAGACTGCTTAGCGCGGCCTCCTACAATGAGCAGTTCTTC.